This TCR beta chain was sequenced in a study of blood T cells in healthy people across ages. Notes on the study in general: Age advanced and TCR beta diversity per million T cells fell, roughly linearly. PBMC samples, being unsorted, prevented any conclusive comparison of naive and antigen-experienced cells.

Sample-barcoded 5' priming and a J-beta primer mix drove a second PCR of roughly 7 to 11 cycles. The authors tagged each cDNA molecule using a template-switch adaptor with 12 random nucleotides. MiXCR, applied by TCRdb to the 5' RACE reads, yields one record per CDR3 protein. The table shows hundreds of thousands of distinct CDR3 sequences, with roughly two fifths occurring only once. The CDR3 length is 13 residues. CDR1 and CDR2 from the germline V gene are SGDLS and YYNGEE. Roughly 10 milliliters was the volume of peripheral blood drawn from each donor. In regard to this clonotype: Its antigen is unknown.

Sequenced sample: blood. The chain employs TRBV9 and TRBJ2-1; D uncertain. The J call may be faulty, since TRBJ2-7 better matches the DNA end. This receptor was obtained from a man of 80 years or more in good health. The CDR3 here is CASSVGSHNEQYF. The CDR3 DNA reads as TGTGCCAGCAGCGTCGGATCACACAATGAGCAGTACTTC.